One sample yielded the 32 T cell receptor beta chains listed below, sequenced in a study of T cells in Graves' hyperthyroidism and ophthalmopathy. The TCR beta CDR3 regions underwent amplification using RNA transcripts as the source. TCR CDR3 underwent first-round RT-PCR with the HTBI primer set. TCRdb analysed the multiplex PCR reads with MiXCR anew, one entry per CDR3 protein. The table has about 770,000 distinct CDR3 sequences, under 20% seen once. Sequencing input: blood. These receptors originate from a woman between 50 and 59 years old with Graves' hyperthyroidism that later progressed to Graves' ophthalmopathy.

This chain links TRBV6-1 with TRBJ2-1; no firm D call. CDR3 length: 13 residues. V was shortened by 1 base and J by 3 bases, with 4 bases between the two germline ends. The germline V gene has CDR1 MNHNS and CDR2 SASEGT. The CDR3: CASSEVGYNEQFF. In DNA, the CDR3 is TGTGCCAGCAGTGAAGTGGGCTACAATGAGCAGTTCTTC.

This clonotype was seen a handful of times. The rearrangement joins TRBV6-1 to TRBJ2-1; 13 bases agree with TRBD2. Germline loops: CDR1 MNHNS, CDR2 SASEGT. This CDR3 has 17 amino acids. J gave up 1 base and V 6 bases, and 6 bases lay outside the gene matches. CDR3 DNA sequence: TGTGCCAGCAGGGGACTAGCGGGGTCAGGATCCTACAATGAGCAGTTCTTC. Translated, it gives CASRGLAGSGSYNEQFF.

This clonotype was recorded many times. In nucleotides, the CDR3 is TGCAGTGCTTATCGACAGGGGGCGAGCACTGAAGCTTTCTTT. Protein: CSAYRQGASTEAFF. The chain links TRBV20-1 to TRBJ1-1, with 10 bases identical to TRBD1. Germline V lookup: CDR1 DFQATT, CDR2 SNEGSKA (reference sequence). V lost 5 bases to trimming and J lost 4 bases; unmatched junction nucleotides: 7. The CDR3 runs 14 residues.

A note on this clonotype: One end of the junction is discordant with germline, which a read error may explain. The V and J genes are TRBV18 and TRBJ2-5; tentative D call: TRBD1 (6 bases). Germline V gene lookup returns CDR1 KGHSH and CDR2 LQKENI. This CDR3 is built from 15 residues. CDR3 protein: CASSPNQGIRETQYF. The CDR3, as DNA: TGTGCCAGCTCACCAAATCAGGGGATCCGAGAGACCCAATACTTC. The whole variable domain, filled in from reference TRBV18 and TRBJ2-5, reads NAGVMQNPRHLVRRRGQEARLRCSPMKGHSHVYWYRQLPEEGLKFMVYLQKENIIDESGMPKERFSAEFPKEGPSILRIQQVVRGDSAAYFCASSPNQGIRETQYFGPGTRLLVL.

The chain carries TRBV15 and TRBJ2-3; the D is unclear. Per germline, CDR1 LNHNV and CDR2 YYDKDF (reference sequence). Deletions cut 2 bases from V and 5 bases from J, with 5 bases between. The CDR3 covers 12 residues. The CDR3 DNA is TGTGCCACCAGCAGATCCCGAGATACGCAGTATTTT. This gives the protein CATSRSRDTQYF.

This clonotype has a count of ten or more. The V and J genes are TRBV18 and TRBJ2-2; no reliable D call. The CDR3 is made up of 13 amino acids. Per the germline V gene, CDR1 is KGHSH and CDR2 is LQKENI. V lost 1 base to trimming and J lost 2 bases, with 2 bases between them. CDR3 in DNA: TGTGCCAGCTCACCACGTAACACCGGGGAGCTGTTTTTT. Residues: CASSPRNTGELFF.

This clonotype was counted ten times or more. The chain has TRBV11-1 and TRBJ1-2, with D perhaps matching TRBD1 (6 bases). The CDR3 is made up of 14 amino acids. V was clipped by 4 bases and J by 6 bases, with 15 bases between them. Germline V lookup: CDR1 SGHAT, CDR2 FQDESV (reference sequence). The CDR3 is CASSSGRGIHGYTF. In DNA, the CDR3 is TGTGCCAGCAGCTCCGGCAGGGGAATTCATGGCTACACCTTC.

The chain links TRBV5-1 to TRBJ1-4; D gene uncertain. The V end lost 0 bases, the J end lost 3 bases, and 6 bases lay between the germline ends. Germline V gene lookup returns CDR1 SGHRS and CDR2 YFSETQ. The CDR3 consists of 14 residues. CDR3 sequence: CASSLESSNEKLFF. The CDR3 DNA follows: TGCGCCAGCAGCTTGGAAAGTTCTAATGAAAAACTGTTTTTT.

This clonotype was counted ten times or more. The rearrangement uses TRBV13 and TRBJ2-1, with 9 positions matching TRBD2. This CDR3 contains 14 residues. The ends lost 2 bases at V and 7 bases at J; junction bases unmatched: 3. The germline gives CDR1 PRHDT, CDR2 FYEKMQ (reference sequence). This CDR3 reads CASSLSLAGNEQFF. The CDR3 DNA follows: TGTGCCAGCAGCTTAAGCCTAGCGGGGAATGAGCAGTTCTTC. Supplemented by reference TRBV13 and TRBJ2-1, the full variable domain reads AAGVIQSPRHLIKEKRETATLKCYPIPRHDTVYWYQQGPGQDPQFLISFYEKMQSDKGSIPDRFSAQQFSDYHSELNMSSLELGDSALYFCASSLSLAGNEQFFGPGTRLTVL.

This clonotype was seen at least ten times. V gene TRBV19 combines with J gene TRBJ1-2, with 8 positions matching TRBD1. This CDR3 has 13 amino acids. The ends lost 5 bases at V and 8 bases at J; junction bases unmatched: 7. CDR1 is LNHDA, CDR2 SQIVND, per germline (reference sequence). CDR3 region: CASSDRGKRGYTF. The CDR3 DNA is TGTGCCAGTAGTGACAGGGGAAAGAGGGGCTACACCTTC.

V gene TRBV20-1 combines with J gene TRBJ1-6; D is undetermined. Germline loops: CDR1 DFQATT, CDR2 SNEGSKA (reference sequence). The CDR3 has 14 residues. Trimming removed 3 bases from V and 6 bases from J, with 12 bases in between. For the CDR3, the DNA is TGCAGTGCTAGGGAGGATCGGTTTAATTCACCCCTCCACTTT. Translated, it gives CSAREDRFNSPLHF.

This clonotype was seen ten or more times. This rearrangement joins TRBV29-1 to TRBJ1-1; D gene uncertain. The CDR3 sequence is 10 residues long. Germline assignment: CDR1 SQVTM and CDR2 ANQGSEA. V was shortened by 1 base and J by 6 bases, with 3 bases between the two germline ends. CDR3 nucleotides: TGCAGCGTTGAAGGTCCTGAAGCTTTCTTT. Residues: CSVEGPEAFF. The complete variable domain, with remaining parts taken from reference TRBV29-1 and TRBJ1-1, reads SAVISQKPSRDICQRGTSLTIQCQVDSQVTMMFWYRQQPGQSLTLIATANQGSEATYESGFVIDKFPISRPNLTFSTLTVSNMSPEDSSIYLCSVEGPEAFFGQGTRLTVV.

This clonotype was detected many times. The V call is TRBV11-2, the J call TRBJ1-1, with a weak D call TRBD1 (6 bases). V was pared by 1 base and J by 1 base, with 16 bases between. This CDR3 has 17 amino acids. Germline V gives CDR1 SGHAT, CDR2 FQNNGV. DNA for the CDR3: TGTGCCAGCAGCTTAGTTCCACTACTCAGGGGGAACACTGAAGCTTTCTTT. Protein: CASSLVPLLRGNTEAFF.

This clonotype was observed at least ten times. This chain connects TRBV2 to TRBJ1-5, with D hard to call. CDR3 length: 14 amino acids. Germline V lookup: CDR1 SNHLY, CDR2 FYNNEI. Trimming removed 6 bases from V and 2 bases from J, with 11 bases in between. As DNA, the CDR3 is TGTGCCAGCAGCGATCGTACAGGCAATCAGCCCCAGCATTTT. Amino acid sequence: CASSDRTGNQPQHF.

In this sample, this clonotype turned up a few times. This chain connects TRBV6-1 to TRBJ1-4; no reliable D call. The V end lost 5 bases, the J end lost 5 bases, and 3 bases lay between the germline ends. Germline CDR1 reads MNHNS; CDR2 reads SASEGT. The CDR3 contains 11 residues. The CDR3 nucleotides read TGTGCCAGCAGTAAGAATGAAAAACTGTTTTTT. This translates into CASSKNEKLFF.

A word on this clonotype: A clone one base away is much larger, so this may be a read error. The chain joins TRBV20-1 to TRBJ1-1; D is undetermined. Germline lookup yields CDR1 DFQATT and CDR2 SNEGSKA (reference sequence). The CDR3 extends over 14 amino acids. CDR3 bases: TGCAGTGCTAGAGGCGAACAGACGAACACTGAAGCTCTCTTT. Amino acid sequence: CSARGEQTNTEALF.

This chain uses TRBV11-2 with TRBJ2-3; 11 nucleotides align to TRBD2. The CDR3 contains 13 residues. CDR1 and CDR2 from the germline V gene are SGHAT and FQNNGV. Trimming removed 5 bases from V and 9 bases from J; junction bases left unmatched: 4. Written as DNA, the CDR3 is TGTGCCAGCAGCCAGACTAGCGGGAACACGCAGTATTTT. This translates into CASSQTSGNTQYF.

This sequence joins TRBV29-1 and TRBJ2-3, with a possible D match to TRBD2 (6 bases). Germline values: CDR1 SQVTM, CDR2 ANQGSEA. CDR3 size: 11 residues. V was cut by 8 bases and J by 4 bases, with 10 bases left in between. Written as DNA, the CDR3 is TGCAGCTCGAGGGAGGCAGATACGCAGTATTTT. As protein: CSSREADTQYF.

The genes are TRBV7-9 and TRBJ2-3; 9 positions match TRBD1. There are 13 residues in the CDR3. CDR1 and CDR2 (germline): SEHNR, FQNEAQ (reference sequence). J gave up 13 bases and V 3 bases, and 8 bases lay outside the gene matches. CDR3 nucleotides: TGTGCCAGCAGCTTTGGCGGGGGACAGGGAGAGTATTTT. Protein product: CASSFGGGQGEYF.

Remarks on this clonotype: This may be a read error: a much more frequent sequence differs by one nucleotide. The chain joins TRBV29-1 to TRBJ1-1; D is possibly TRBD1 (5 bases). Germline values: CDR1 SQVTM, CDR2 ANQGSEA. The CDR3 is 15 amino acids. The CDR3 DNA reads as TGCAGCGTTGTTGAGGGGATCGGGTCCGACACTGGAGCTTTCTTT. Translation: CSVVEGIGSDTGAFF.

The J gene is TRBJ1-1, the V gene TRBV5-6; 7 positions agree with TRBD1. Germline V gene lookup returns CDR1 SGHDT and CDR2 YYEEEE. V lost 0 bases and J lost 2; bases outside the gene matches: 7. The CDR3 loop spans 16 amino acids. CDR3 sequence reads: CASSLVPGQPNTEAFF. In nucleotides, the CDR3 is TGTGCCAGCAGCTTGGTCCCGGGACAGCCCAACACTGAAGCTTTCTTT.

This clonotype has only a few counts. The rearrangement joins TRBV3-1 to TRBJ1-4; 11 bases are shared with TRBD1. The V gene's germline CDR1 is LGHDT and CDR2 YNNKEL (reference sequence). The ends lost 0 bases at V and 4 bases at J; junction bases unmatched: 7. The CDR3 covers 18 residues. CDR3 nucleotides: TGTGCCAGCAGCCAAGAATGGACAGGGGGCGTGGGTAATGAAAAACTGTTTTTT. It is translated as CASSQEWTGGVGNEKLFF.

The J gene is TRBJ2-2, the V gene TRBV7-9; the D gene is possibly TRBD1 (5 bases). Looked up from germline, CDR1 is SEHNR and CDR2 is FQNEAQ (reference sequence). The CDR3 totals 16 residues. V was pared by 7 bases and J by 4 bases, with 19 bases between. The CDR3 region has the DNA TGTGCCAGCAACCGCCCCCCAGACAGACCCACCGGGGAGCTGTTTTTT. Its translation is CASNRPPDRPTGELFF.

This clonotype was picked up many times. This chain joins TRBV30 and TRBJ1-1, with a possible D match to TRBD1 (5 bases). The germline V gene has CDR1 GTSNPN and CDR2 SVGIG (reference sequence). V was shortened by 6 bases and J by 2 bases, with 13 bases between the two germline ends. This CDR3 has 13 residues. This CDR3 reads CACPGRTNTEAFF. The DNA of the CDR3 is TGTGCCTGCCCCGGACGGACAAACACTGAAGCTTTCTTT.

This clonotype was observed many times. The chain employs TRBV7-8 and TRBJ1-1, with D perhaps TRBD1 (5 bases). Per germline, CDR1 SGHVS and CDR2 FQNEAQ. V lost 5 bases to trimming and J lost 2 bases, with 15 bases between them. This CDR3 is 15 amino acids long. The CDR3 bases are TGTGCCAGCAGCGCACACCAGACAGATAACACTGAAGCTTTCTTT. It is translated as CASSAHQTDNTEAFF.

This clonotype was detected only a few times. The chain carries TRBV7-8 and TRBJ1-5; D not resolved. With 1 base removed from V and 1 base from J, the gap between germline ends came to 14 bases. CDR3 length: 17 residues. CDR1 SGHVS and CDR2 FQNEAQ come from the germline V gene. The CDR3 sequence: CASSLVAGFRSNQPQHF. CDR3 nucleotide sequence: TGTGCCAGCAGCTTAGTAGCGGGTTTTCGAAGCAATCAGCCCCAGCATTTT.

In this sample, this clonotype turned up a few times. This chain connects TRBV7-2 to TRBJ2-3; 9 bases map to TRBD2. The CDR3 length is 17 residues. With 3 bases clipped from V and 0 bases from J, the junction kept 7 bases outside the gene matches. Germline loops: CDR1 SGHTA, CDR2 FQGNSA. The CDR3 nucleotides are TGTGCCAGCAGCTTTAGCGGGGGCCAACTTAGCACAGATACGCAGTATTTT. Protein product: CASSFSGGQLSTDTQYF.

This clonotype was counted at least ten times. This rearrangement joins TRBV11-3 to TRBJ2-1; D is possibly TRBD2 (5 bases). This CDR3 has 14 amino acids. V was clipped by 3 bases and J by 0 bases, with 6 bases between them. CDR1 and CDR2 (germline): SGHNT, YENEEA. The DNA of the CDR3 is TGTGCCAGCAGCTTCGGGGACTCCTACAATGAGCAGTTCTTC. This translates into CASSFGDSYNEQFF.

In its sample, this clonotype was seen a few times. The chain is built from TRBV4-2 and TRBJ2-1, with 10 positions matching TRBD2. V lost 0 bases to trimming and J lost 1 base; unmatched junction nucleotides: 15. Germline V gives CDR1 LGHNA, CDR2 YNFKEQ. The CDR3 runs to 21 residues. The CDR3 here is CASSQDPTSGPRVWSYNEQFF. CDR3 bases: TGTGCCAGCAGCCAAGATCCGACTAGCGGGCCACGCGTGTGGTCCTACAATGAGCAGTTCTTC.

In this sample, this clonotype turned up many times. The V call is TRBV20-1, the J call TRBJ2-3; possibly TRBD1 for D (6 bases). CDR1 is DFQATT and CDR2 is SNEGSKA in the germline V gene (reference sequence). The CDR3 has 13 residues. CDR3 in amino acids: CSAKGVRTDTQYF. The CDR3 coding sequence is TGCAGCGCAAAGGGGGTACGCACAGATACGCAGTATTTT.

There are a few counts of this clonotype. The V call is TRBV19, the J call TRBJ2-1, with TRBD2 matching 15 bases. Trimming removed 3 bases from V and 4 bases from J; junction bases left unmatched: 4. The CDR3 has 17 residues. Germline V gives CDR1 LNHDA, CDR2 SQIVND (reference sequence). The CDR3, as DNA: TGTGCCAGTAGTATGGGGACTAGCGGGGGGAATTACAATGAGCAGTTCTTC. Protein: CASSMGTSGGNYNEQFF.

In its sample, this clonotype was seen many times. The CDR3 is CASSFMPGQQETQYF. For the CDR3, the DNA is TGTGCCAGCAGCTTTATGCCAGGCCAACAAGAGACCCAGTACTTC. The chain has TRBV7-3 and TRBJ2-5; no reliable D call. V shed 3 bases and J shed 2 bases, with 13 bases lying between them. CDR1 and CDR2 (germline): SGHTA, FQGTGA. This CDR3 has 15 amino acids.